This record looks at one T cell receptor (beta chain) sequence and its context. One entry per CDR3 protein results from TCRdb running MiXCR on the PCR reads. Counted here are over 15,000 distinct CDR3 sequences, around 46% occurring once; the ten biggest clones make up roughly a fifth. This entry belongs to a study of CD4 and CD8 cells across lung adenocarcinoma regions. Samples came from patients with localized non-small cell lung adenocarcinoma. The germline V gene encodes CDR1 MNHNS and CDR2 SASEGT. V was trimmed by 6 bases and J by 13 bases, leaving 25 bases between them. The CDR3 sequence is 15 residues long.

The clonotype was recovered from a male donor with lung adenocarcinoma. The CD4 and CD8 labels of this study may be unreliable. Sequenced input: CD4+ T cells from the margin of a lung tumor. This chain joins TRBV6-1 and TRBJ2-4; D tentatively fits TRBD1 or TRBD2 (6 bases each). The DNA for the CDR3 is TGTGCCAGCAGGAGGGGGGTGGGAGCCAAAGATACGCAGTACTTC. Its translation is CASRRGVGAKDTQYF.